The 27 T cell receptor beta chains presented below share a single source sample, sequenced in a study of identical twins. Via MiXCR, TCRdb re-called the 5' RACE reads, giving one row per CDR3 protein. The profile shows roughly 540,000 distinct CDR3 sequences, under 25% of them singletons. This sample was shared with a second study, whose subject was T cells expressing NK-cell markers.

The sample comprised CD4+ T cells sorted from blood. All receptors derive from a woman between 18 and 29 years old in good health.

This clonotype has at least ten counts. The chain combines TRBV29-1 with TRBJ2-5, with a weak D call TRBD2 (6 bases). The CDR3 runs to 13 residues. The V end lost 4 bases, the J end lost 3 bases, and 12 bases lay between the germline ends. In germline, CDR1 is SQVTM, CDR2 ANQGSEA. The DNA for the CDR3 is TGCAGCGTTGCGGGGGACGGAAAAGAGACCCAGTACTTC. Residues: CSVAGDGKETQYF.

This clonotype was detected only a few times. DNA for the CDR3: TGTGCCAGCACAGAACTGTCCTACGAGCAGTACTTC. Its protein product is CASTELSYEQYF. V gene TRBV2 combines with J gene TRBJ2-7; no clear D. The V gene's germline CDR1 is SNHLY and CDR2 FYNNEI. CDR3 length equals 12 residues. Trimming pared 7 bases from V and 1 base from J, leaving 8 bases between.

At least ten counts were recorded for this clonotype. The CDR3 DNA reads as TGTGCCAGCAGCGTACTTTGGGAGACCCAGTACTTC. This translates into CASSVLWETQYF. The chain joins TRBV7-9 to TRBJ2-5; D is unresolved. Germline values: CDR1 SEHNR, CDR2 FQNEAQ (reference sequence). This CDR3 has 12 amino acids. V lost 5 bases, J lost 5 bases, and 9 bases lay in between.

This rearrangement joins TRBV20-1 to TRBJ1-3; 7 positions match TRBD1. Germline CDR1 is DFQATT and CDR2 is SNEGSKA (reference sequence). The CDR3 has 15 amino acids. The V segment lost 0 bases and the J segment 4 bases; nucleotides outside the gene matches: 6. The CDR3 region has the DNA TGCAGTGCTAGAGATGGGAGGGGGCAAGGAAACACCATATATTTT. Protein: CSARDGRGQGNTIYF.

This sequence joins TRBV13 and TRBJ1-1, with 7 bases identical to TRBD1. The V and J ends lost 5 bases and 5 bases, in that order; junction bases with no gene match: 8. Germline CDR1 is PRHDT and CDR2 is FYEKMQ (reference sequence). This CDR3 has 14 amino acids. In DNA, the CDR3 is TGTGCCAGCAGCATTAGACAGGGAAGGACTGAAGCTTTCTTT. Translated: CASSIRQGRTEAFF.

This clonotype occurred a few times. The J gene is TRBJ2-1, the V gene TRBV24-1, with 8 bases fitting TRBD2. Looked up from germline, CDR1 is KGHDR and CDR2 is SFDVKD. The CDR3 spans 15 residues. With 4 bases clipped from V and 9 bases from J, the junction kept 10 bases outside the gene matches. The CDR3 loop is CATSEKGTRSAEQFF. CDR3 nucleotides: TGTGCCACCAGTGAAAAGGGGACTAGATCGGCTGAGCAGTTCTTC.

In this sample, this clonotype turned up a few times. This chain uses TRBV5-1 with TRBJ2-1; no reliable D call. This CDR3 has 13 amino acids. From germline, CDR1 is SGHRS and CDR2 YFSETQ. The V end was cut by 0 bases, the J end by 9 bases, with 10 bases between. The CDR3 nucleotides read TGCGCCAGCAGCTTGGGCCCGTCTAGTGAGCAGTTCTTC. This translates into CASSLGPSSEQFF.

This clonotype was detected only a few times. CDR3: CASSYERPGAYEQYF. The CDR3 nucleotides are TGTGCCAGCAGTTACGAGCGGCCGGGGGCCTACGAGCAGTACTTC. The rearrangement joins TRBV6-2 or TRBV6-3 to TRBJ2-7; D may be TRBD2 (6 bases). This CDR3 is built from 15 residues. Germline CDR1 reads MNHEY; CDR2 reads SVGEGT. Trimming took off 2 bases at V and 2 bases at J, with 13 bases between the two ends.

The J gene is TRBJ2-7, the V gene TRBV20-1; TRBD1 aligns across 8 bases. Unmatched junction bases numbered 4, after V lost 1 base and J lost 2 bases. Germline CDR1 reads DFQATT; CDR2 reads SNEGSKA (reference sequence). The CDR3 is made up of 14 amino acids. The CDR3 reads CSARAMTGAYEQYF. The CDR3 DNA reads TGCAGTGCTAGAGCGATGACAGGGGCCTACGAGCAGTACTTC.

The rearrangement links TRBV6-2 or TRBV6-3 to TRBJ2-3; TRBD2 matches 10 bases. Germline lookup yields CDR1 MNHEY and CDR2 SVGEGT. The CDR3 length is 18 residues. V dropped 2 bases and J dropped 4; count of bases not matched to a gene: 12. CDR3 coding DNA: TGTGCCAGCAGTTACCAATCAAACCGACTAGCGGGTGCAGATACGCAGTATTTT. Its translation is CASSYQSNRLAGADTQYF.

The V gene is TRBV20-1, the J gene TRBJ1-6; D uncertain. Germline V gene sequence: CDR1 DFQATT, CDR2 SNEGSKA (reference sequence). The CDR3 runs 17 residues. Trimming removed 1 base from V and 7 bases from J, with 20 bases in between. CDR3 coding DNA: TGCAGTGCTAGAGGCGCCCTAGGGATGCTGGGGAATTCACCCCTCCACTTT. Translation gives CSARGALGMLGNSPLHF.

This clonotype was observed a handful of times. The chain links TRBV9 to TRBJ1-5; maybe TRBD1 (6 bases). In germline, CDR1 is SGDLS, CDR2 YYNGEE. The CDR3 totals 15 residues. V shed 4 bases and J shed 3 bases, with 14 bases lying between them. CDR3 sequence: CASSPGTFHNQPQHF. For the CDR3, the DNA is TGTGCCAGCAGCCCCGGGACATTTCACAATCAGCCCCAGCATTTT.

This clonotype was detected ten times or more. The genes are TRBV6-5 and TRBJ2-1, with no clear D. Germline V gene data show CDR1 as MNHEY and CDR2 as SVGAGI. CDR3 size: 11 residues. V lost 10 bases to trimming and J lost 8 bases, with 12 bases between them. The CDR3 region has the DNA TGTGCCACCACCCTATTCGATGAGCAGTTCTTC. Amino acids: CATTLFDEQFF.

In this sample, this clonotype turned up a few times. V usage is TRBV27 and J usage is TRBJ2-7; weak D call: TRBD1 (6 bases). The V end lost 2 bases, the J end lost 1 base, and 18 bases lay between the germline ends. This CDR3 has 17 residues. The germline CDR1 and CDR2 sequences are MNHEY and SMNVEV (reference sequence). The CDR3 DNA reads as TGTGCCAGCAGTTTAGGGGTGGGGGCCCCGAGGTCCTACGAGCAGTACTTC. Residues: CASSLGVGAPRSYEQYF.

This chain joins TRBV9 and TRBJ2-1; D might be TRBD2 (6 bases). V gave up 0 bases and J gave up 4 bases, with 11 bases separating them. CDR1 SGDLS and CDR2 YYNGEE come from the germline V gene. This CDR3 is 15 amino acids long. This CDR3 reads CASSVVAAGYNEQFF. The CDR3 DNA follows: TGTGCCAGCAGCGTAGTAGCGGCAGGTTACAATGAGCAGTTCTTC.

The chain recombines TRBV20-1 with TRBJ1-5; D is perhaps TRBD1 (6 bases). The V end lost 1 base, the J end lost 3 bases, and 10 bases lay between the germline ends. The CDR3 loop spans 14 amino acids. Germline V gene data show CDR1 as DFQATT and CDR2 as SNEGSKA (reference sequence). Here the CDR3 reads CSARASGDNQPQHF. The CDR3 region has the DNA TGCAGTGCTAGAGCTTCAGGGGACAATCAGCCCCAGCATTTT.

This clonotype was found many times. The chain uses TRBV10-2 and TRBJ2-1; no reliable D call. The CDR3 has 12 residues. Trimming pared 2 bases from V and 7 bases from J, leaving 6 bases between. The germline V gene encodes CDR1 WSHSY and CDR2 SAAADI. The DNA of the CDR3 is TGCGCCAGCAGTGAGAGGCGAAATGAGCAGTTCTTC. Protein: CASSERRNEQFF.

The V gene is TRBV20-1, the J gene TRBJ2-3; 8 nucleotides match TRBD2. The length of the CDR3 is 15 residues. V trimming: 6 bases; J trimming: 0 bases; junction bases outside the gene matches: 8. The germline gives CDR1 DFQATT, CDR2 SNEGSKA (reference sequence). The CDR3 bases are TGCAGTGCACCCATAAGCGGGGGTAGCACAGATACGCAGTATTTT. Its protein is CSAPISGGSTDTQYF.

The DNA of the CDR3 is TGCAGCGTGGGAGGACAGGGCAATCAGCCCCAGCATTTT. The encoded protein is CSVGGQGNQPQHF. This chain connects TRBV29-1 to TRBJ1-5; 7 nucleotides line up with TRBD1. Germline V gives CDR1 SQVTM, CDR2 ANQGSEA. This CDR3 has 13 residues. Trimming cost V 6 bases and J 2 bases; bases outside gene matches: 4. The entire variable domain, with the rest obtained from reference TRBV29-1 and TRBJ1-5, is as follows: SAVISQKPSRDICQRGTSLTIQCQVDSQVTMMFWYRQQPGQSLTLIATANQGSEATYESGFVIDKFPISRPNLTFSTLTVSNMSPEDSSIYLCSVGGQGNQPQHFGDGTRLSIL.

The chain combines TRBV20-1 with TRBJ2-1; 8 nucleotides align to TRBD2. The CDR3 sequence is 13 residues long. Germline lookup yields CDR1 DFQATT and CDR2 SNEGSKA (reference sequence). The J segment lost 4 bases and the V segment lost 7 bases, leaving 6 bases of the junction unmatched. The chain's CDR3 is CSVVGRGYNEQFF. CDR3 coding DNA: TGCAGTGTCGTCGGGAGGGGTTACAATGAGCAGTTCTTC.

This clonotype was observed a handful of times. This rearrangement joins TRBV5-6 to TRBJ1-1; 7 bases line up with TRBD1. Germline-derived CDR1 and CDR2 are SGHDT and YYEEEE. J lost 2 bases, V lost 4 bases, and 8 bases had no gene match. This CDR3 contains 15 residues. CDR3 bases: TGTGCCAGCAGCGGGTGGGACAGAGTAAACACTGAAGCTTTCTTT. It translates to CASSGWDRVNTEAFF.

V gene TRBV9 combines with J gene TRBJ1-2; D is perhaps TRBD1 (5 bases). This CDR3 region has 14 residues. In germline, CDR1 is SGDLS, CDR2 YYNGEE. V shed 0 bases and J shed 7 bases, with 13 bases lying between them. DNA of the CDR3: TGTGCCAGCAGCGTAGTTTCCGACGGGGGTGGCTACACCTTC. Encoded protein: CASSVVSDGGGYTF.

This clonotype was picked up one time. One end of the junction is discordant with germline, which a read error may explain. The rearrangement links TRBV20-1 to TRBJ2-1; no reliable D call. This CDR3 is built from 16 residues. Per the germline V gene, CDR1 is DFQATT and CDR2 is SNEGSKA (reference sequence). CDR3: CGAPSLAESSYNEQFF. DNA of the CDR3: TGCGGTGCACCCTCGCTCGCTGAGAGCTCCTACAATGAGCAGTTCTTC.

The chain links TRBV6-1 to TRBJ1-2, with 11 bases aligning to TRBD1. Germline CDR1 and CDR2: MNHNS and SASEGT. The CDR3 is made up of 16 amino acids. V was pared by 6 bases and J by 2 bases, with 8 bases of the junction left unmatched. The chain's CDR3 is CASSRARDRGNYGYTF. The CDR3 DNA reads as TGTGCCAGCAGCCGTGCCCGGGACAGGGGGAACTATGGCTACACCTTC.

This clonotype was observed a handful of times. The chain carries TRBV2 and TRBJ2-7; D unclear. The CDR3 loop spans 11 amino acids. The V end lost 5 bases, the J end lost 6 bases, and 8 bases lay between the germline ends. Germline loops: CDR1 SNHLY, CDR2 FYNNEI. The CDR3 DNA reads as TGTGCCAGCAGTTTCCCGGGCGAGCAGTACTTC. This gives the protein CASSFPGEQYF.

This clonotype has only a few counts. This chain uses TRBV24-1 with TRBJ2-5; D may be TRBD1 (7 bases). The CDR3 extends over 15 amino acids. Germline V gene sequence: CDR1 KGHDR, CDR2 SFDVKD. The V end lost 3 bases, the J end lost 4 bases, and 14 bases lay between the germline ends. CDR3 nucleotides: TGTGCCACCAGTGATCCCAGGGGGGCGGGAGAGACCCAGTACTTC. Protein: CATSDPRGAGETQYF.

This clonotype showed up just a few times. V usage is TRBV5-1 and J usage is TRBJ2-1; the match to TRBD1 covers 9 bases. The CDR3 contains 15 residues. Germline lookup yields CDR1 SGHRS and CDR2 YFSETQ. The V gene end was trimmed by 4 bases and the J gene end by 6 bases; junction bases not matched to a gene: 8. CDR3 nucleotides: TGCGCCAGCAGCGGGGGACAGGGTTTCCGCAATGAGCAGTTCTTC. Encoded protein: CASSGGQGFRNEQFF. Filled out from reference TRBV5-1 and TRBJ2-1, the complete variable domain reads KAGVTQTPRYLIKTRGQQVTLSCSPISGHRSVSWYQQTPGQGLQFLFEYFSETQRNKGNFPGRFSGRQFSNSRSEMNVSTLELGDSALYLCASSGGQGFRNEQFFGPGTRLTVL.